This T cell receptor beta chain stems from a study of blood T cells in healthy people across ages. It was with a sample-barcoded 5' primer and a J-beta primer mix that a second PCR of about 7 to 12 cycles was run. TCRdb re-analysed the 5' RACE reads in MiXCR, keeping a single row per CDR3 protein. The sample carries more than 650,000 distinct CDR3 sequences, over 20% recorded once. CDR3 length equals 14 residues. The trim removed 6 bases at V and 8 bases at J, leaving 9 bases unmatched. This TCR derives from a man between 65 and 79 years old in good health. The genes are TRBV12-3 or TRBV12-4 and TRBJ2-1; 8 bases are shared with TRBD2. Source material: blood. The CDR3 loop reads CASREGLASDEQFF. CDR3 DNA: TGTGCCAGCAGGGAAGGACTAGCTTCGGATGAGCAGTTCTTC.